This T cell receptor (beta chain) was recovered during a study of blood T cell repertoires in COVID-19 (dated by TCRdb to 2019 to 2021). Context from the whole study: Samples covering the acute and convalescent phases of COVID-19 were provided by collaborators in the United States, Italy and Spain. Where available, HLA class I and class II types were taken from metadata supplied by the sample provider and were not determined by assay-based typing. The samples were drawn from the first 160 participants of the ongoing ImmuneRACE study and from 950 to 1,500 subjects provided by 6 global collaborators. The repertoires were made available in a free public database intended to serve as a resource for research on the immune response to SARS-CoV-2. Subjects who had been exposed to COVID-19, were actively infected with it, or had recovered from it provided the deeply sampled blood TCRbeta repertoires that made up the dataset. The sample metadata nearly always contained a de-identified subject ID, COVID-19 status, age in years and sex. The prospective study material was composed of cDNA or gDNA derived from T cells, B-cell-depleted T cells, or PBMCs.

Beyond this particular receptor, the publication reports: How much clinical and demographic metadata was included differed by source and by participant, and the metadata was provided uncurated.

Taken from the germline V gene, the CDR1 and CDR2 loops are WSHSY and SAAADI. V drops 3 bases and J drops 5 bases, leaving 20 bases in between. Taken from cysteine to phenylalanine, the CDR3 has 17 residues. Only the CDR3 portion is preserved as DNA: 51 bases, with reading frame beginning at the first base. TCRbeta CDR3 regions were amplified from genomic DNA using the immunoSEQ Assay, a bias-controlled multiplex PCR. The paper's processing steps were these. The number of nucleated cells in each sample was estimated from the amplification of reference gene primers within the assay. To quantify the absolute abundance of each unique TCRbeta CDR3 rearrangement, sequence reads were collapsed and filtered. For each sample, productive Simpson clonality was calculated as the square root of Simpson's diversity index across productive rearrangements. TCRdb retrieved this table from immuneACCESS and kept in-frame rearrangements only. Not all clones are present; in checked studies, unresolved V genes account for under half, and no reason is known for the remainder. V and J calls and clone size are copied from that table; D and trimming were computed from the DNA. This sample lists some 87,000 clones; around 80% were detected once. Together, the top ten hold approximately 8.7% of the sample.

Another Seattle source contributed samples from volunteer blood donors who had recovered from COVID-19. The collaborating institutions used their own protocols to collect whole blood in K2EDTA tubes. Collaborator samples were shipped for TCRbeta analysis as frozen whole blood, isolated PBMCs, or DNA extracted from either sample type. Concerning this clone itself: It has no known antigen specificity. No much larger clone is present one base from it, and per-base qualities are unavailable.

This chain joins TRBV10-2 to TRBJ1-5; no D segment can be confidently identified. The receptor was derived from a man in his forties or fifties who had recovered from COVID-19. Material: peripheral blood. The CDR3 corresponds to CASSENYVGSRDQPQHF. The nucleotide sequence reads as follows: TGCGCCAGCAGTGAAAATTATGTTGGCAGTCGGGATCAGCCCCAGCATTTT.